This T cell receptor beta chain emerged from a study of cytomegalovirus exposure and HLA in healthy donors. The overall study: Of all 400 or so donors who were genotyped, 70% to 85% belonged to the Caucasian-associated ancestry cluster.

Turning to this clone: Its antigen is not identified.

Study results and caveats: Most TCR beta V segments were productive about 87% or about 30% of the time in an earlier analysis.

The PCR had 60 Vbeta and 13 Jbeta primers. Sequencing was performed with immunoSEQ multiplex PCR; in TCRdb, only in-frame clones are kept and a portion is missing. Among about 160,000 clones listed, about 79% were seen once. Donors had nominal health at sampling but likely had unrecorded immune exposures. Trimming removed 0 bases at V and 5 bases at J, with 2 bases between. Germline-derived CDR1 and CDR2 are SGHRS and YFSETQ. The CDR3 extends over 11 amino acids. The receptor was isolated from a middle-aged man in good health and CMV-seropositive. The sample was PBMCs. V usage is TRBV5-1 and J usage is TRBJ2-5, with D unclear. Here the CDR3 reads CASSLAETQYF. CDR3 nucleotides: TGCGCCAGCAGCTTGGCGGAGACCCAGTACTTC.